The text below deals with one T cell receptor (beta chain). The antigen is unknown. The CDR3 extends over 16 amino acids. Germline values: CDR1 MNHEY, CDR2 SMNVEV (reference sequence). With 9 bases removed from V and 6 bases from J, the gap between germline ends came to 26 bases. Unique molecular identifier tags were affixed to discrete cDNA molecules. TCRdb re-called the 5' RACE reads through MiXCR, storing one row per CDR3 protein. The sample consists of about 92,000 distinct CDR3 sequences, roughly 14% of them appearing once. This specimen comes from a study of early T cells in non-severe SARS-CoV-2 infection. Study-level background: Sequencing of unsorted whole blood was done on bulk RNA, leaving chains unpaired.

The study, taken as a whole, reports: CD4 and private specificities were missed by VDJdb matching, which favored anti-spike CD8 responses.

The sample taken for sequencing was whole blood. The TCR comes from an adult who was a healthcare worker with PCR-confirmed SARS-CoV-2 infection or an uninfected control (not recorded which). The V gene is TRBV27, the J gene TRBJ1-1, with D possibly being TRBD1 (5 bases). The CDR3, as DNA: TGTGCCAGTTCAAAACCTCCGACGGGACGGGGGGCTGAAGCTTTCTTT. The encoded protein is CASSKPPTGRGAEAFF.